These 22 T cell receptor beta chains came from one sample sequenced in a study of OX40 agonist ivuxolimab in advanced cancers. Sequencing used immunoSEQ multiplex PCR; TCRdb keeps in-frame clones, though not all of them. The sample comprises approximately 69,000 clones, about nine tenths of which are singletons, and about 0.3% rests with the top ten. The sample consisted of CD4+ or CD8+ T cells sorted from blood, taken in a trial of the OX40 agonist ivuxolimab. Receptors were obtained from an adult with an advanced solid tumor such as melanoma, head and neck, liver or kidney cancer.

The chain carries TRBV7-9 and TRBJ2-1, with TRBD1 matching 8 bases. From germline, CDR1 is SEHNR and CDR2 FQNEAQ (reference sequence). V shed 3 bases and J 4 bases; nucleotides not matched to a gene: 2. The CDR3 totals 14 residues. CDR3 sequence: CASSFQGAYNEQFF. The CDR3 DNA sequence: TGTGCCAGCAGCTTCCAGGGGGCGTACAATGAGCAGTTCTTC.

The chain joins TRBV10-3 to TRBJ2-1, with 10 nucleotides matching TRBD1. With 6 bases clipped from V and 8 bases from J, the junction kept 16 bases outside the gene matches. This CDR3 region has 17 residues. The V gene's germline CDR1 is ENHRY and CDR2 SYGVKD. The CDR3 region has the DNA TGTGCCATCAGCGCTGGAAGAGGACAGGGGGGTGCCTATGAGCAGTTCTTC. Its protein is CAISAGRGQGGAYEQFF.

This rearrangement joins TRBV6-5 to TRBJ1-1; a possible D gene is TRBD1 (6 bases). Trimming left V 4 bases short and J 5 bases short, with 11 bases between. The length of the CDR3 is 13 residues. CDR1 is MNHEY, CDR2 SVGAGI, per germline. CDR3 DNA sequence: TGTGCCAGCAGTTCCGCACAGGGTACTGAAGCTTTCTTT. Translated, it gives CASSSAQGTEAFF.

The V call is TRBV28, the J call TRBJ1-3, with D tentatively TRBD1 (6 bases). CDR1 and CDR2 (germline): MDHEN, SYDVKM. There are 16 residues in the CDR3. The V end was cut by 1 base, the J end by 3 bases, with 13 bases between. The CDR3 protein is CASSLLPGAGGNTIYF. The CDR3 DNA reads as TGTGCCAGCAGTTTATTGCCAGGGGCGGGTGGAAACACCATATATTTT.

This clone was detected only once. The chain employs TRBV28 and TRBJ1-1; D uncertain. The CDR3 spans 13 residues. Germline V CDR1 and CDR2: MDHEN, SYDVKM. V was clipped by 7 bases and J by 8 bases, with 17 bases between them. CDR3 residues: CASKAPQDREAFF. The CDR3 nucleotides are TGTGCCAGCAAAGCACCCCAGGACCGAGAAGCTTTCTTT.

This sequence joins TRBV5-4 and TRBJ1-2; D uncertain. The CDR3 has 16 amino acids. The germline gives CDR1 SGHNT, CDR2 YYREEE (reference sequence). The ends were cut back, 0 bases at V and 0 bases at J, with 12 bases in the middle. As DNA, the CDR3 is TGTGCCAGCAGCTTGGGGGTAACCGGCACTAACTATGGCTACACCTTC. It encodes CASSLGVTGTNYGYTF.

The chain employs TRBV19 and TRBJ2-7, with 10 bases fitting TRBD1. This CDR3 contains 15 residues. V lost 7 bases to trimming and J lost 5 bases; unmatched junction nucleotides: 11. The germline V gene encodes CDR1 LNHDA and CDR2 SQIVND (reference sequence). The CDR3 reads CASTAPGQGTHEQYF. The CDR3 DNA is TGTGCCAGTACAGCTCCGGGACAGGGGACCCACGAGCAGTACTTC.

The CDR3 nucleotides are TGCAGTGCCAGTCTGAGCGACAATGAGCAGTTCTTC. Protein sequence: CSASLSDNEQFF. This chain uses TRBV29-1 with TRBJ2-1, with D uncertain. CDR3 length: 12 amino acids. Germline V lookup: CDR1 SQVTM, CDR2 ANQGSEA.

This chain links TRBV5-1 with TRBJ2-1, with TRBD2 identical over 8 bases. Trimming took 0 bases from V and 8 from J; bases not matched to a gene: 10. The CDR3 totals 16 residues. In germline, CDR1 is SGHRS, CDR2 YFSETQ. DNA for the CDR3: TGCGCCAGCAGCTTGGGGGCGGGAGGATTGGTGGATGAGCAGTTCTTC. Translating it yields CASSLGAGGLVDEQFF.

This clone was counted only a few times. V usage is TRBV28 and J usage is TRBJ2-3; 8 bases align to TRBD1. V was pared by 5 bases and J by 4 bases, with 11 bases of the junction left unmatched. The CDR3 runs 16 residues. The V gene's germline CDR1 is MDHEN and CDR2 SYDVKM. The CDR3 here is CASSPWTGQTADTQYF. The CDR3 DNA reads as TGTGCCAGCAGTCCTTGGACAGGGCAAACGGCAGATACGCAGTATTTT.

The rearrangement links TRBV18 to TRBJ2-1, with D tentatively TRBD2 (6 bases). V was cut by 5 bases and J by 5 bases, with 13 bases left in between. Germline CDR1 and CDR2: KGHSH and LQKENI. This CDR3 spans 14 amino acids. This CDR3 is CASSVAVDHNEQFF. The CDR3 bases are TGTGCCAGCTCAGTAGCGGTAGATCACAATGAGCAGTTCTTC.

The V and J genes are TRBV19 and TRBJ2-1; D is possibly TRBD1 or TRBD2 (5 bases each). Germline CDR1 and CDR2: LNHDA and SQIVND (reference sequence). V shed 3 bases and J shed 0 bases, with 9 bases lying between them. The CDR3 extends over 15 amino acids. The CDR3, as DNA: TGTGCCAGTAGTATGGTCGGGGCCTCCTACAATGAGCAGTTCTTC. Residues: CASSMVGASYNEQFF. Full variable domain (remainder filled in from reference TRBV19 and TRBJ2-1): DGGITQSPKYLFRKEGQNVTLSCEQNLNHDAMYWYRQDPGQGLRLIYYSQIVNDFQKGDIAEGYSVSREKKESFPLTVTSAQKNPTAFYLCASSMVGASYNEQFFGPGTRLTVL.

This sequence joins TRBV2 and TRBJ2-5; TRBD2 might be the D (6 bases). The CDR3 runs 13 residues. Germline CDR1 SNHLY, CDR2 FYNNEI. The ends were cut back, 10 bases at V and 0 bases at J, with 12 bases in the middle. The CDR3 DNA follows: TGTGCCACCAAACGGGGGAACCAAGAGACCCAGTACTTC. Its translation is CATKRGNQETQYF.

This clone was found a few times. V gene TRBV9 combines with J gene TRBJ2-7; D gene uncertain. Germline V gives CDR1 SGDLS, CDR2 YYNGEE. V was pared by 0 bases and J by 0 bases, with 7 bases between. CDR3 length equals 14 residues. The CDR3 loop reads CASSVDLGSYEQYF. The CDR3 nucleotides are TGTGCCAGCAGCGTAGATCTGGGCTCCTACGAGCAGTACTTC.

V and J are TRBV28 and TRBJ1-3, with TRBD1 as a possible D gene (5 bases). The CDR3 is 19 amino acids. The germline V and J ends were trimmed by 5 bases and 3 bases, with 26 bases remaining between them. The germline gives CDR1 MDHEN, CDR2 SYDVKM. The CDR3 reads CASSATGGFFLPGGNTIYF. In nucleotides, the CDR3 is TGTGCCAGCAGTGCCACTGGGGGGTTCTTTCTCCCGGGTGGAAACACCATATATTTT.

This rearrangement joins TRBV5-4 to TRBJ2-5; maybe TRBD1 (5 bases). Germline CDR1 SGHNT, CDR2 YYREEE (reference sequence). The CDR3 is made up of 15 amino acids. V was shortened by 3 bases and J by 2 bases, with 14 bases between the two germline ends. The CDR3 bases are TGTGCCAGCAGCTCCGGCAGGGCGGTGCAAGAGACCCAGTACTTC. It translates to CASSSGRAVQETQYF.

The chain recombines TRBV7-6 with TRBJ2-5, with TRBD2 as a possible D gene (6 bases). Germline assignment: CDR1 SGHVS and CDR2 FNYEAQ. The CDR3 loop spans 15 amino acids. V was shortened by 4 bases and J by 2 bases, with 14 bases between the two germline ends. As DNA, the CDR3 is TGTGCCAGCAGCTCTCCCCGGGACTGGCAAGAGACCCAGTACTTC. Translation gives CASSSPRDWQETQYF.

The chain links TRBV5-1 to TRBJ2-7, with D perhaps being TRBD1 or TRBD2 (5 bases each). Trimming shortened V by 0 bases and J by 5 bases, and 15 bases separated the two germline ends. This CDR3 is built from 15 residues. Germline V gene lookup returns CDR1 SGHRS and CDR2 YFSETQ. The CDR3 reads CASSLGDLVIDEQYF. DNA for the CDR3: TGCGCCAGCAGCTTGGGGGACCTTGTTATCGACGAGCAGTACTTC.

The chain has TRBV19 and TRBJ2-7, with TRBD1 as a possible D gene (5 bases). Trimming took off 4 bases at V and 0 bases at J, with 10 bases between the two ends. The V gene's germline CDR1 is LNHDA and CDR2 SQIVND (reference sequence). The CDR3 is 14 amino acids. DNA for the CDR3: TGTGCCAGTAGTACGACAGCGAGCTCCTACGAGCAGTACTTC. Encoded protein: CASSTTASSYEQYF.

This chain uses TRBV6-6 with TRBJ1-2, with D perhaps matching TRBD1 (5 bases). The CDR3 is 15 residues long. Germline-derived CDR1 and CDR2 are MNHNY and SVGAGI (reference sequence). Trimming left V 4 bases short and J 4 bases short, with 16 bases between. This CDR3 reads CASSLSLGGIYGYTF. CDR3 bases: TGTGCCAGCAGTTTAAGTTTGGGGGGAATCTATGGCTACACCTTC.

The chain recombines TRBV7-9 with TRBJ2-1, with TRBD2 matching over 14 bases. The CDR3 spans 15 residues. V shed 5 bases, J shed 6 bases, and the junction held 3 bases outside the gene matches. Germline V lookup: CDR1 SEHNR, CDR2 FQNEAQ (reference sequence). As DNA, the CDR3 is TGTGCCAGCAGCCCCGGGACTAGCGGGAGCAATGAGCAGTTCTTC. Encoded protein: CASSPGTSGSNEQFF.

The chain joins TRBV5-1 to TRBJ2-5; D perhaps matches TRBD1 (6 bases). The V end was cut by 5 bases, the J end by 0 bases, with 8 bases between. CDR3 length: 13 residues. Per germline, CDR1 SGHRS and CDR2 YFSETQ. The chain's CDR3 is CASRGADQETQYF. Written as DNA, the CDR3 is TGCGCCAGCAGGGGGGCCGACCAAGAGACCCAGTACTTC.